Sequencing of this T cell receptor (beta chain) was carried out in a study of blood T cell repertoires in COVID-19. Across the study: Nucleic acid was either cDNA or gDNA, and it came from T cells, B-cell-depleted T cells, or PBMCs.

Using immunoSEQ multiplex PCR, the repertoire was profiled, and TCRdb retains in-frame clones only, with some absent. The sample consists of around 250,000 clones, approximately 91% of them appearing once. Sequenced material: PBMCs or T cells enriched from blood (not recorded which). This clonotype was obtained from a human donor in a cohort exposed to, infected with or recovered from COVID-19 (not recorded which). The donor label of this sample is uncertain.

This CDR3 reads CASSQDAGNYGYTF. The CDR3, as DNA: TGCGCCAGCAGCCAAGACGCGGGGAACTATGGCTACACCTTC. The rearrangement uses TRBV4-3 and TRBJ1-2; D unresolved. The V and J ends lost 0 bases and 2 bases respectively, with 7 bases between them. The CDR3 runs to 14 residues. CDR1 and CDR2 from the germline V gene are LGHNA and YSLEER.